This TCR beta chain came from a study of blood T cell repertoires in COVID-19. As for the study in general: From the United States, Italy and Spain came samples of acute and convalescent COVID-19.

Authors' data handling: Amplification from reference gene primers served as the basis for estimated nucleated cell counts. Generated by immunoSEQ multiplex PCR, the TCRdb table keeps only in-frame clones and is missing some. V, J and clone size reflect that table, while D and trimming were determined from the DNA. Altogether 69,000 or so clones are present, 84% being singletons, with the ten largest covering about 14%. The CDR3 covers 13 residues. Trimming at V came to 7 bases and at J to 5 bases, leaving 2 bases not matched to a gene. Looked up from germline, CDR1 is KGHSH and CDR2 is LQKENI. The Seattle patients, enrolled during active infection, were followed longitudinally.

The chain has TRBV18 and TRBJ2-1; 10 bases agree with TRBD2. The sequenced sample was peripheral blood. This TCR came from a man in his fifties with COVID-19, enrolled during active disease. The CDR3, as DNA: TGTGCCAGCTTGAGCGGGGGGGACAATGAGCAGTTCTTC. Encoded protein: CASLSGGDNEQFF.